What follows describes a single T cell receptor (beta chain). The record originates from a study of blood T cell repertoires in COVID-19. Profiled with immunoSEQ multiplex PCR; TCRdb holds only in-frame clones, not every one. The data contain around 220,000 clones, roughly nine tenths of them singletons. The CDR3 covers 14 residues. Germline CDR1 is SGHDN and CDR2 is FVKESK. Deletions cut 6 bases from V and 1 base from J, with 12 bases between. The chain is built from TRBV14 and TRBJ1-1, with D perhaps TRBD1 (6 bases). Sequenced input: PBMCs or T cells enriched from blood (not recorded which). The sequence came from a woman aged 25 to 39 with acute COVID-19. The CDR3 region has the DNA TGTGCCAGCAGTTACAGGGTCGGGAACACTGAAGCTTTCTTT. It encodes CASSYRVGNTEAFF.